This T cell receptor (beta chain) originates from a study of shared clonotypes between healthy human individuals. Roughly 30,000 T cell genomes (approximately 190 ng DNA) went into each sorted-subset replicate. TCRdb's table, derived via immunoSEQ multiplex PCR, lists solely in-frame clones and lacks some. The sample contains fewer than 1.6 million clones, approximately 98.5% of which appear only once. The donors were all Caucasian adults (living in Nashville, Tennessee). Study-wide points: An effect of sequencing depth on clonotype sharing among donors was expected. Genetic and exposure-history diversity was limited by the few donors.

Notes on this clone: Its antigen is unidentified.

This clonotype was obtained from a young man in good health. The sequenced sample consisted of naive CD4+ T cells sorted from blood. Subset reported: CD45RA+ positively selected.

The CDR3 region is CASSPTPSEYEQYF. The CDR3 nucleotides are TGTGCCAGCTCACCAACACCCTCGGAGTACGAGCAGTACTTC. The chain combines TRBV18 with TRBJ2-7, with D unresolved. Looked up from germline, CDR1 is KGHSH and CDR2 is LQKENI. The length of the CDR3 is 14 residues. Trimming stripped 2 bases from V and 4 bases from J, with 12 bases between.